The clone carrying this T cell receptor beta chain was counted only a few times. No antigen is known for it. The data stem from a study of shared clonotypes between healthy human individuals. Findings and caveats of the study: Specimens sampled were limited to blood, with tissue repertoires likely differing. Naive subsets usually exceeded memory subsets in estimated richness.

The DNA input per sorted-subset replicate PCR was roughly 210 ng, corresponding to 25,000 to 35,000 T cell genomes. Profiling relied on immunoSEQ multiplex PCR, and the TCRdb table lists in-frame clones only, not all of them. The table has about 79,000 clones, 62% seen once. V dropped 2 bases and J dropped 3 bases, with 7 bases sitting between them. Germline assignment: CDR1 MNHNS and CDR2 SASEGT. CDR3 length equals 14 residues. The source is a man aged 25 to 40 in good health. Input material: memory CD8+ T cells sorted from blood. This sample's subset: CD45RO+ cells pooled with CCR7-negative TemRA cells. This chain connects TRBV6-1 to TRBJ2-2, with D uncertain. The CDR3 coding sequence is TGTGCCAGCAGTGAATCTCCGGACACCGGGGAGCTGTTTTTT. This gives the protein CASSESPDTGELFF.